This TCR beta chain stems from a study of cytomegalovirus exposure and HLA in healthy donors. Whole-study findings and limits: Follow-up analysis found HLA locus-dependent TCR association rates, highest for DRB1 and lowest for HLA-C.

Remarks on this clone: As yet, its antigen is unknown.

Trimming pared 2 bases from V and 5 bases from J, leaving 14 bases between. Germline lookup yields CDR1 SGDLS and CDR2 YYNGEE. The CDR3 is 14 residues long. The primer mix had 60 Vbeta and 13 Jbeta primers. Clones were sequenced by immunoSEQ multiplex PCR, and TCRdb holds only the in-frame ones, with some missing. Here the sample spans some 140,000 clones, about four fifths being singletons. The chain links TRBV9 to TRBJ2-7, with D perhaps matching TRBD2 (5 bases). Input material: PBMCs. This clonotype was obtained from a man aged 30-40 years in good health. The CDR3 bases are TGTGCCAGCAGCGTTCGGGATCTGATCCACGAGCAGTACTTC. Its translation: CASSVRDLIHEQYF.